This TCR beta chain emerged from a study of blood T cell repertoires in COVID-19. About the study: Sites across the United States, Italy and Spain contributed samples from acute and convalescent COVID-19. In each case, the material was cDNA or gDNA derived from T cells, B-cell-depleted T cells, or PBMCs.

Source study methods: Reference gene primers were amplified, and this amplification served to estimate nucleated cell counts. The method was immunoSEQ multiplex PCR; TCRdb's version includes in-frame clones alone and lacks a portion of them. Clone size and V and J calls were adopted from that table, with D and trimming inferred from the DNA. The sample has over 150,000 clones; more than 70% are singletons. Sequencing used peripheral blood. This TCR came from a man in his fifties with active or convalescent COVID-19.

The CDR3 DNA reads TGTGCCAGCAGTATGTCTAGCTCCTACAATGAGCAGTTCTTC. Translating gives CASSMSSSYNEQFF. The V and J genes are TRBV2 and TRBJ2-1; D gene uncertain. CDR1 and CDR2 (germline): SNHLY, FYNNEI. V was trimmed by 5 bases and J by 0 bases, leaving 8 bases between them. CDR3 length: 14 residues.